The clone carrying this TCR beta chain appeared a few times. Its matching antigen is unknown. An end of the junction differs from the germline gene, which may be a read error. Investigators amplified TCR beta CDR3 regions from RNA transcripts. The first-round RT-PCR employed HTBI primers together with the Qiagen OneStep RT-PCR kit. A multiplex PCR was then performed as the second round. TCRdb reprocessed the multiplex PCR reads via MiXCR and lists one record per CDR3 protein. Among hundreds of thousands of distinct CDR3 sequences listed, approximately 40% were seen once. Excluded: other autoimmune disease, uncontrolled infection, pregnancy or lactation. This sample is part of a study of Graves' ophthalmopathy and Graves' hyperthyroidism. Germline V gene sequence: CDR1 WSHSY, CDR2 SAAADI. This CDR3 contains 13 residues. Notes on the study in general: Between ophthalmopathy and stable hyperthyroidism, a 13-signature model drew a separation with about 85% sensitivity and approximately 79% specificity.

The chain recombines TRBV10-2 with TRBJ1-1; no clear D. What was sequenced was peripheral blood. The clonotype originates from an adult man with Graves' ophthalmopathy. The CDR3 region is CASSHRPYTEAFF. Here the CDR3 DNA reads TGTGCCAGCAGCCACCGACCCTACACTGAAGCTTTCTTT.